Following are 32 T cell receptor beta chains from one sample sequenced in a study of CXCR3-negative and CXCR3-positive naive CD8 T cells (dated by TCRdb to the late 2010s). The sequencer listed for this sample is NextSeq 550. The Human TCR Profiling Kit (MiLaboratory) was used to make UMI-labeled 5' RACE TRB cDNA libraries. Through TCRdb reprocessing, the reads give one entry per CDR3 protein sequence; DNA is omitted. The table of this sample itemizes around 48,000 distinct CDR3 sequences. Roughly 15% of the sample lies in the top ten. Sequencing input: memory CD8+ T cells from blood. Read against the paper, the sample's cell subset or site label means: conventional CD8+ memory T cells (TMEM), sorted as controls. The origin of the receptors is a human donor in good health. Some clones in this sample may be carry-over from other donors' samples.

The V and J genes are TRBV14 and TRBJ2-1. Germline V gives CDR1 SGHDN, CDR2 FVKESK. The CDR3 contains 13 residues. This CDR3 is CASSHTRNNEQFF.

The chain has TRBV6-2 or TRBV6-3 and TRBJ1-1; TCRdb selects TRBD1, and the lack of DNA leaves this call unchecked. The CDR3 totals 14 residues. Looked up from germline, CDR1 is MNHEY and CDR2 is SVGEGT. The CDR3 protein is CASSRRDRASRAFF.

CDR3 protein: CSDLNTLAGASFF. The rearrangement joins TRBV29-1 to TRBJ2-1; TCRdb's D gene call, TRBD2, goes unchecked for lack of DNA. Germline V gene lookup returns CDR1 SQVTM and CDR2 ANQGSEA. This CDR3 has 13 amino acids.

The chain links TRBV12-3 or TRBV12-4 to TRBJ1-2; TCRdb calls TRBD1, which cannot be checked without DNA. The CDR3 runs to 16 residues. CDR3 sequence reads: CASRFSSQPLGYGYTF.

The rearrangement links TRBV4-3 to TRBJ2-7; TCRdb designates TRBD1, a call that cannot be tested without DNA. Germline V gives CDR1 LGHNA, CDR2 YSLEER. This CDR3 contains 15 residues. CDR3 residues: CASSHAWGGTYEQYF.

The CDR3 is CASSEPRGGAVLSGANVLTF. This sequence joins TRBV9 and TRBJ2-6; TCRdb reports TRBD2, a call that lacks DNA to check it against. Germline V CDR1 and CDR2: SGDLS, YYNGEE. This CDR3 has 20 amino acids.

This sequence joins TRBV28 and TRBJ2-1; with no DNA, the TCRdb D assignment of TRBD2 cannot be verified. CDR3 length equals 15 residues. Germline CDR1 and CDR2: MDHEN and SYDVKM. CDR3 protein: CASIPGTSGTGEQFF. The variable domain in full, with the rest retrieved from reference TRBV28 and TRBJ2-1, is DVKVTQSSRYLVKRTGEKVFLECVQDMDHENMFWYRQDPGLGLRLIYFSYDVKMKEKGDIPEGYSVSREKKERFSLILESASTNQTSMYLCASIPGTSGTGEQFFGPGTRLTVL.

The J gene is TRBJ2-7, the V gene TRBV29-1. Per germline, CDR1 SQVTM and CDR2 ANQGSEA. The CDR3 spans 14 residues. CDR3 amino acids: CSVEVFSSSYEQYF.

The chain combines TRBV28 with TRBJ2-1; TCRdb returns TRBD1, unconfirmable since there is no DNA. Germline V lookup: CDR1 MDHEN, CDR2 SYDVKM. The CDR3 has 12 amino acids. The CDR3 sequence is CASSGAYNEQFF.

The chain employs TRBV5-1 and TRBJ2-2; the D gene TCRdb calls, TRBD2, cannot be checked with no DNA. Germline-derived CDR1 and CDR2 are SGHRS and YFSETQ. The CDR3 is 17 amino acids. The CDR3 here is CASSQGLAGGSTGELFF.

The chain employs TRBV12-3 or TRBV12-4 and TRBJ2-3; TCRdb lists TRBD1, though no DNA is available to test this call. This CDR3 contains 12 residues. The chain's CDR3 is CASQGEADTQYF.

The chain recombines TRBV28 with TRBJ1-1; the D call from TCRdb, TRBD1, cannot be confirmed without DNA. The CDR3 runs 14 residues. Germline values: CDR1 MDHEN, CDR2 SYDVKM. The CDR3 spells CASSLGPGNTEAFF.

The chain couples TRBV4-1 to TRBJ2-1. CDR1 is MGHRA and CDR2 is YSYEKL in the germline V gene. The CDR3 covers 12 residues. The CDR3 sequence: CASSQARNEQFF.

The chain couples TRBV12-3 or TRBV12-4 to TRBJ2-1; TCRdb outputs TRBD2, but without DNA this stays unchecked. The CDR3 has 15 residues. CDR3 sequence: CASSTRGPYSNEQFF.

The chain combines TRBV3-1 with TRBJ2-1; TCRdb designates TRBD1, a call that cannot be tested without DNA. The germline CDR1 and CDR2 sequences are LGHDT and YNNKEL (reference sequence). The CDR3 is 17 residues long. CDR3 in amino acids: CASSPADGRGSYNEQFF.

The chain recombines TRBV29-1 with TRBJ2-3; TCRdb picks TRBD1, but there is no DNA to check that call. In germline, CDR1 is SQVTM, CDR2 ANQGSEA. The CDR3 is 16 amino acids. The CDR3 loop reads CSVELRSRRYTDTQYF.

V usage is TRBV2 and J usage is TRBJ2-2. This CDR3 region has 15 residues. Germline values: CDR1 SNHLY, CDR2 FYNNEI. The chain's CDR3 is CASSGGVMYTGELFF.

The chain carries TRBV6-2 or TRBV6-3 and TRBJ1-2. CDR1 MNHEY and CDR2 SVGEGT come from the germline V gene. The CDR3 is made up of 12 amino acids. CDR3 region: CASSYSAFEGTF.

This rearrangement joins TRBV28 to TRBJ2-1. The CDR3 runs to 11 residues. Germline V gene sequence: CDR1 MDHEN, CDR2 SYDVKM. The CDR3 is CASSALNEQFF.

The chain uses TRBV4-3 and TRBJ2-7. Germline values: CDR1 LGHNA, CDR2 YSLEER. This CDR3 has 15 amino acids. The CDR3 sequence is CASSRETGNSYEQYF.

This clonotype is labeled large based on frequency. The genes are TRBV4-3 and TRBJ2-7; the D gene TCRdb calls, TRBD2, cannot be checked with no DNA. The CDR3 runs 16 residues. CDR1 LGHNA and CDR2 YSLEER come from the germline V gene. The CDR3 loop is CASSQERGDSSYEQYF.

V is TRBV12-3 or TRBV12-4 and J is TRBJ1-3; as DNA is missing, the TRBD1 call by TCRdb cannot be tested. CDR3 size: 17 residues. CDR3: CASNLEGKGMSGNTIYF.

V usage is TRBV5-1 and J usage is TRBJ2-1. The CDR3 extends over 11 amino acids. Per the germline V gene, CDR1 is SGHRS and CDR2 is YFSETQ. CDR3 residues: CASSLLAEQFF.

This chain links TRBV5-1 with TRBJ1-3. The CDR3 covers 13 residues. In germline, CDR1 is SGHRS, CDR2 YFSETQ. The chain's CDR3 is CASSLGVGNTIYF.

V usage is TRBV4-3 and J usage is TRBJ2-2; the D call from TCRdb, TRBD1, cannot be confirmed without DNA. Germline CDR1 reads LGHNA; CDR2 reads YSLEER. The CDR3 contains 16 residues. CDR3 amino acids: CASSTGTGFHAGELFF.

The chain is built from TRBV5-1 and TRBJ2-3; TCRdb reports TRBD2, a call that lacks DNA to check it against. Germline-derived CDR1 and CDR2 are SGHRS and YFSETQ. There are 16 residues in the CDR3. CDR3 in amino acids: CASSLEAGGPPDTQYF.

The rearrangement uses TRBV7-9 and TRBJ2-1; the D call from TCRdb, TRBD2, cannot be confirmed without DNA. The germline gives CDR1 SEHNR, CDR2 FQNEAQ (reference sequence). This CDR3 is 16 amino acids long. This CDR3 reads CASSSPRLESYNEQFF.

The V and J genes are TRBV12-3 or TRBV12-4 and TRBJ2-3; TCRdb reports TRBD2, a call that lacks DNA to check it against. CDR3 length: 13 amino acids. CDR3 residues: CASSSSGTDTQYF.

CDR3 sequence: CASSAPRDGPTDTQYF. The chain recombines TRBV9 with TRBJ2-3; no DNA is available, so the TRBD2 call from TCRdb remains unchecked. The CDR3 totals 16 residues. Germline V CDR1 and CDR2: SGDLS, YYNGEE.

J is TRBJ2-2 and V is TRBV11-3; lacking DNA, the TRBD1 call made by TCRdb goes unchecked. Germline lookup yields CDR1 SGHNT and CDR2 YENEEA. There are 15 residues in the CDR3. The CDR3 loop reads CASSFGGLSAGELFF. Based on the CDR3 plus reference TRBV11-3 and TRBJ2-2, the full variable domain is EAGVVQSPRYKIIEKKQPVAFWCNPISGHNTLYWYLQNLGQGPELLIRYENEEAVDDSQLPKDRFSAERLKGVDSTLKIQPAELGDSAVYLCASSFGGLSAGELFFGEGSRLTVL.

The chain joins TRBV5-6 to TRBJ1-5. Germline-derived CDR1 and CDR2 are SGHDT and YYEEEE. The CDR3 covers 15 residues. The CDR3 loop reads CASSQESSSNQPQHF.

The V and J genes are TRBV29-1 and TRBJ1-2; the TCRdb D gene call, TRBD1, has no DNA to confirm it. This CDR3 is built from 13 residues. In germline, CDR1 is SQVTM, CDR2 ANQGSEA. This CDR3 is CSVEPTGSYGYTF.